This entry concerns a single T cell receptor (beta chain). Indicated treatment: roughly 20 received Ad26.COV2.S at low or high dose, single or two shots; five or six received placebo; per-sample allocation not given. At day 63 after the first vaccine or placebo injection, samples were drawn. The assay was immunoSEQ multiplex PCR, and TCRdb's table has in-frame clones only and misses some. The sample contains over 400,000 clones, about 90% of which appear only once. This specimen comes from a study of Ad26.COV2.S vaccination and SARS-CoV-2 variants. V dropped 4 bases and J dropped 9; count of bases not matched to a gene: 7. Looked up from germline, CDR1 is LNHDA and CDR2 is SQIVND (reference sequence). This CDR3 contains 13 residues.

The V call is TRBV19, the J call TRBJ2-3; 7 positions match TRBD2. This TCR came from a person between 18 and 59 years old who received the Ad26.COV2.S COVID-19 vaccine or a placebo. Sample: peripheral blood, taken in a trial of Ad26.COV2.S vaccine versus placebo. The CDR3 region is CASSTNGGGTQYF. The CDR3 DNA reads TGTGCCAGTAGTACAAACGGGGGAGGGACGCAGTATTTT.